Shown below are 15 T cell receptor beta chains from a single sample sequenced in a study of blood T cell repertoires in COVID-19. Produced via immunoSEQ multiplex PCR; TCRdb's table is partial and in-frame only. The table records 100,000 or so clones, 85% of them present only once. Sequencing input: peripheral blood. The receptors were sampled from a man aged 55 to 70 with acute or convalescent COVID-19.

CDR3 residues: CASSIRPNSGRPYNEQFF. The CDR3 nucleotides are TGTGCCAGTAGTATCCGCCCAAATAGCGGGAGGCCCTACAATGAGCAGTTCTTC. The chain combines TRBV19 with TRBJ2-1, with TRBD2 matching over 10 bases. This CDR3 has 18 residues. Germline V lookup: CDR1 LNHDA, CDR2 SQIVND (reference sequence). The V and J ends lost 3 bases and 2 bases, in that order; junction bases with no gene match: 10.

The rearrangement joins TRBV10-1 to TRBJ2-7, with a possible D match to TRBD1 (6 bases). From germline, CDR1 is WNHNN and CDR2 SYGVQD (reference sequence). V dropped 4 bases and J dropped 3 bases, with 13 bases sitting between them. The CDR3 totals 14 residues. DNA of the CDR3: TGCGCCAGCAGTGCAACAGGGAAAGGCTACGAGCAGTACTTC. This translates into CASSATGKGYEQYF.

This chain joins TRBV19 and TRBJ1-2, with TRBD1 identical over 11 bases. This CDR3 is 14 amino acids long. After removal of 7 bases from V and 3 bases from J, the junction contained 4 bases not matched to a gene. Per germline, CDR1 LNHDA and CDR2 SQIVND (reference sequence). The CDR3 DNA reads as TGTGCCAGTATCGGACAGGGGGCTCACTATGGCTACACCTTC. Translated: CASIGQGAHYGYTF.

The chain joins TRBV10-3 to TRBJ2-7, with D unclear. Germline V lookup: CDR1 ENHRY, CDR2 SYGVKD. The CDR3 totals 14 residues. Trimming took off 5 bases at V and 6 bases at J, with 17 bases between the two ends. The CDR3 is CAISPPPDRGEQYF. The CDR3, as DNA: TGTGCCATCAGTCCCCCCCCAGATAGAGGCGAGCAGTACTTC.

The J gene is TRBJ2-3, the V gene TRBV14; 12 nucleotides align to TRBD2. The germline V gene encodes CDR1 SGHDN and CDR2 FVKESK. This CDR3 comprises 16 residues. Trimming at V came to 6 bases and at J to 8 bases, leaving 12 bases not matched to a gene. CDR3 amino acids: CASRLTSGGPGATQYF. DNA for the CDR3: TGTGCCAGCAGACTGACTAGCGGGGGACCCGGGGCTACGCAGTATTTT. The entire variable domain, with the rest obtained from reference TRBV14 and TRBJ2-3, is as follows: EAGVTQFPSHSVIEKGQTVTLRCDPISGHDNLYWYRRVMGKEIKFLLHFVKESKQDESGMPNNRFLAERTGGTYSTLKVQPAELEDSGVYFCASRLTSGGPGATQYFGPGTRLTVL.

The chain employs TRBV5-4 and TRBJ1-2; perhaps TRBD1 as D (6 bases). Trimming took 2 bases from V and 4 from J, leaving 12 bases between them. The V gene's germline CDR1 is SGHNT and CDR2 YYREEE (reference sequence). The CDR3 loop spans 14 amino acids. The CDR3 DNA is TGTGCCAGCAGCTTTAAGGACAGAGCCTATGGCTACACCTTC. Encoded protein: CASSFKDRAYGYTF.

The rearrangement links TRBV6-4 to TRBJ2-1; 7 bases fit TRBD2. This CDR3 has 16 residues. Germline CDR1 is MRHNA and CDR2 is SNTAGT. Trimming took 6 bases from V and 4 from J; bases not matched to a gene: 12. Here the CDR3 reads CASSRWAGRAYNEQFF. CDR3 coding DNA: TGTGCCAGCAGCCGTTGGGCAGGGAGGGCATACAATGAGCAGTTCTTC.

This clone was counted once. The chain carries TRBV6-2 or TRBV6-3 and TRBJ2-2; possible D gene TRBD2, 5 bases. The CDR3 is made up of 15 amino acids. The V gene's germline CDR1 is MNHEY and CDR2 SVGEGT. Between the trimmed V and J ends, which lost 3 bases and 5 bases, there was a span of 13 bases. DNA for the CDR3: TGTGCCAGCAGTTATCTGGTAGCGAGAACCGGGGAGCTGTTTTTT. This gives the protein CASSYLVARTGELFF.

This chain joins TRBV4-1 and TRBJ2-1; tentative D call: TRBD2 (6 bases). V was trimmed by 6 bases and J by 9 bases, leaving 15 bases between them. CDR1 is MGHRA and CDR2 is YSYEKL in the germline V gene. The CDR3 covers 13 residues. CDR3 region: CASRAGVGGEQFF. The CDR3 DNA reads as TGCGCCAGCAGAGCGGGTGTGGGGGGTGAGCAGTTCTTC.

CDR3 sequence (DNA): TGTGCCAGCAGCCAAGTAGCGTCGGATACGCAGTATTTT. Translation: CASSQVASDTQYF. The chain joins TRBV3-1 (or the pseudogene TRBV3-2) to TRBJ2-3; TRBD2 is a possible D gene (5 bases). Germline CDR1 and CDR2: LGHDT and YNNKEL (reference sequence). V lost 1 base, J lost 6 bases, and 8 bases lay in between. CDR3 length equals 13 residues.

The genes are TRBV9 and TRBJ2-7; 9 nucleotides align to TRBD1. The CDR3 covers 16 residues. The germline CDR1 and CDR2 sequences are SGDLS and YYNGEE. Trimming cost V 0 bases and J 3 bases; bases outside gene matches: 7. CDR3 in DNA: TGTGCCAGCAGCGTAGCACCCGGGACAGGGTACTACGAGCAGTACTTC. Amino acid sequence: CASSVAPGTGYYEQYF.

The chain employs TRBV11-3 and TRBJ2-1; 14 bases map to TRBD2. The CDR3 has 15 amino acids. The trim removed 5 bases at V and 10 bases at J, leaving 7 bases unmatched. Per germline, CDR1 SGHNT and CDR2 YENEEA. CDR3 amino acids: CASSEGLAGEEEQFF. The CDR3 nucleotides are TGTGCCAGCAGCGAGGGACTAGCGGGAGAAGAGGAGCAGTTCTTC.

The rearrangement uses TRBV2 and TRBJ2-3; 7 positions match TRBD2. Germline V gives CDR1 SNHLY, CDR2 FYNNEI. This CDR3 is 15 amino acids long. The V gene end was trimmed by 7 bases and the J gene end by 4 bases; junction bases not matched to a gene: 11. CDR3 amino acids: CASKRSSGAADTQYF. CDR3 DNA sequence: TGTGCCAGCAAGAGGTCCAGCGGGGCCGCAGATACGCAGTATTTT. The full variable domain, with the rest looked up from reference TRBV2 and TRBJ2-3, is EPEVTQTPSHQVTQMGQEVILRCVPISNHLYFYWYRQILGQKVEFLVSFYNNEISEKSEIFDDQFSVERPDGSNFTLKIRSTKLEDSAMYFCASKRSSGAADTQYFGPGTRLTVL.

V is TRBV5-8 and J is TRBJ2-7, with D maybe TRBD1 (5 bases). The CDR3 contains 16 residues. The germline V and J ends were trimmed by 0 bases and 6 bases, with 19 bases remaining between them. Looked up from germline, CDR1 is SGHTS and CDR2 is YDEGEE. The CDR3 reads CASSLEQVFRSPEQYF. DNA of the CDR3: TGTGCCAGCAGCTTGGAACAGGTGTTTCGATCGCCCGAGCAGTACTTC.

This chain links TRBV5-1 with TRBJ2-3; 10 nucleotides agree with TRBD1. This CDR3 is built from 16 residues. CDR1 is SGHRS and CDR2 is YFSETQ in the germline V gene. The J segment lost 1 base and the V segment lost 0 bases, leaving 2 bases of the junction unmatched. CDR3 in DNA: TGCGCCAGCAGCTTGGAAGACAGGGGGCGCACAGATACGCAGTATTTT. It codes for CASSLEDRGRTDTQYF.